A single sample is the source of the 13 T cell receptor beta chains below, sequenced in a study of cytomegalovirus exposure and HLA in healthy donors. The PCR contained 60 Vbeta and 13 Jbeta primers. Generated by immunoSEQ multiplex PCR, the TCRdb table keeps only in-frame clones and is missing some. The profile shows tens of thousands of clones, around 66% of them singletons. Sequencing was done on a sample of PBMCs. These receptors were taken from a man aged 55 to 70 in good health and CMV-seropositive.

The J gene is TRBJ2-7, the V gene TRBV18; D gene unclear. CDR1 and CDR2 from the germline V gene are KGHSH and LQKENI. The germline V and J ends were trimmed by 2 bases and 0 bases, with 8 bases remaining between them. The CDR3 contains 14 residues. CDR3 in amino acids: CASSPASSSYEQYF. CDR3 DNA: TGTGCCAGCTCACCAGCCTCTAGCTCCTACGAGCAGTACTTC.

The gene calls are TRBV27 and TRBJ2-3; D gene uncertain. Per germline, CDR1 MNHEY and CDR2 SMNVEV (reference sequence). V was shortened by 8 bases and J by 2 bases, with 20 bases between the two germline ends. This CDR3 is 16 amino acids long. The CDR3 here is CASGHPDPVYTDTQYF. The CDR3, as DNA: TGTGCCAGCGGTCACCCCGATCCGGTATACACAGATACGCAGTATTTT.

This clone has a handful of counts. CDR3 residues: CASSLNEWGGTGELFF. The CDR3 DNA sequence: TGTGCCAGCAGCCTAAATGAGTGGGGGGGCACCGGGGAGCTGTTTTTT. The genes are TRBV11-1 and TRBJ2-2; 7 bases line up with TRBD2. The J segment lost 4 bases and the V segment lost 5 bases, leaving 10 bases of the junction unmatched. CDR3 length: 16 amino acids. Germline CDR1 is SGHAT and CDR2 is FQDESV (reference sequence).

A single count supports this clone. The V gene is TRBV20-1, the J gene TRBJ2-3; maybe TRBD2 (5 bases). The CDR3 runs to 11 residues. Germline V lookup: CDR1 DFQATT, CDR2 SNEGSKA (reference sequence). V dropped 6 bases and J dropped 8 bases, with 12 bases sitting between them. CDR3 sequence (DNA): TGCAGTGCCTTCACTAGGTGTACGCAGTATTTT. The encoded protein is CSAFTRCTQYF.

The V and J genes are TRBV5-1 and TRBJ2-5; no reliable D call. The CDR3 totals 11 residues. CDR1 is SGHRS and CDR2 is YFSETQ in the germline V gene. V was cut by 5 bases and J by 2 bases, with 4 bases left in between. CDR3 loop: CASRQQETQYF. The CDR3 DNA sequence: TGCGCCAGCAGACAACAAGAGACCCAGTACTTC.

V and J are TRBV9 and TRBJ1-1; D might be TRBD1 (5 bases). Germline-derived CDR1 and CDR2 are SGDLS and YYNGEE. The V end was cut by 0 bases, the J end by 5 bases, with 11 bases between. The CDR3 totals 14 residues. CDR3 nucleotide sequence: TGTGCCAGCAGCGTAGGCGGGGGGAGTACTGAAGCTTTCTTT. Encoded protein: CASSVGGGSTEAFF.

The genes are TRBV5-1 and TRBJ1-2; 10 nucleotides line up with TRBD1. Looked up from germline, CDR1 is SGHRS and CDR2 is YFSETQ. Trimming removed 7 bases from V and 8 bases from J; junction bases left unmatched: 11. The CDR3 consists of 14 residues. For the CDR3, the DNA is TGCGCCAGCGGGCCCGGGACAGGGGCGGGAGGCTACACCTTC. Translated: CASGPGTGAGGYTF.

The gene calls are TRBV4-3 and TRBJ1-5; D is unclear. The V and J ends lost 0 bases and 4 bases respectively, with 10 bases between them. From germline, CDR1 is LGHNA and CDR2 YSLEER. The CDR3 extends over 15 amino acids. The CDR3 coding sequence is TGCGCCAGCAGCCAAGATTTTACTTTAAATCAGCCCCAGCATTTT. Its protein is CASSQDFTLNQPQHF.

The chain uses TRBV6-6 and TRBJ1-4, with unresolved D. This CDR3 has 11 amino acids. With 3 bases removed from V and 8 bases from J, the gap between germline ends came to 4 bases. Germline V gene lookup returns CDR1 MNHNY and CDR2 SVGAGI (reference sequence). CDR3 sequence reads: CASSYGEKLFF. CDR3 sequence (DNA): TGTGCCAGCAGTTATGGCGAAAAACTGTTTTTT.

The rearrangement links TRBV11-3 to TRBJ2-2; D gene ambiguous. This CDR3 spans 16 amino acids. Trimming removed 5 bases from V and 7 bases from J, with 20 bases in between. Germline lookup yields CDR1 SGHNT and CDR2 YENEEA. CDR3 coding DNA: TGTGCCAGCAGCCTCCAGAGCACAGCCATAGTCGGGGAGCTGTTTTTT. It codes for CASSLQSTAIVGELFF.

V usage is TRBV5-4 and J usage is TRBJ2-3, with TRBD2 matching over 16 bases. CDR1 and CDR2 from the germline V gene are SGHNT and YYREEE (reference sequence). This CDR3 comprises 17 residues. The junction had 7 bases not matched to a gene; V was cut back by 5 bases and J by 4 bases. CDR3 nucleotides: TGTGCCAGCAGAAAGGGACTAGCGGGGGGGCGGGCAGATACGCAGTATTTT. Amino acids: CASRKGLAGGRADTQYF.

The rearrangement uses TRBV7-6 and TRBJ2-7; 7 nucleotides match TRBD2. The trim removed 5 bases at V and 5 bases at J, leaving 9 bases unmatched. The germline gives CDR1 SGHVS, CDR2 FNYEAQ. The CDR3 runs to 14 residues. CDR3 nucleotides: TGTGCCAGCAGCCCTTGGGGAGGGATGGACGAGCAGTACTTC. It encodes CASSPWGGMDEQYF.

The chain is built from TRBV2 and TRBJ2-3; D might be TRBD2 (5 bases). V dropped 6 bases and J dropped 0 bases, with 16 bases sitting between them. The CDR3 has 16 residues. Germline-derived CDR1 and CDR2 are SNHLY and FYNNEI. The DNA of the CDR3 is TGTGCCAGCAGGCCTGCAATAGCGTATAGCACAGATACGCAGTATTTT. Amino acids: CASRPAIAYSTDTQYF. Together with reference TRBV2 and TRBJ2-3, the CDR3 gives the full variable domain: EPEVTQTPSHQVTQMGQEVILRCVPISNHLYFYWYRQILGQKVEFLVSFYNNEISEKSEIFDDQFSVERPDGSNFTLKIRSTKLEDSAMYFCASRPAIAYSTDTQYFGPGTRLTVL.